This T cell receptor (beta chain) was sequenced during a study of T cell repertoires in aging, cancer and after chemotherapy. About the research overall: Healthy donor repertoires were recorded over several months to years and showed clear clonal overlap.

The germline V gene has CDR1 MNHEY and CDR2 SMNVEV (reference sequence). V lost 6 bases and J lost 1, with 19 bases in between. The CDR3 extends over 17 amino acids. Peripheral blood genomic DNA, not sorted cells or RNA, was the template. Whole-study results and caveats: No conclusions about immunological memory after chemotherapy can be drawn from the repertoire data.

A mixed TRB-A/B primer pool amplified rearranged TRB by multiplex touch-down PCR. Each CDR3 protein is one row after TCRdb ran MiXCR on the multiplex PCR reads. The sample yields around 13,000 distinct CDR3 sequences, approximately 22% seen once. Comment on this clonotype: What it binds is unknown.

The sequence derives from a human donor in good health. The genes are TRBV27 and TRBJ1-5; possible D gene TRBD1, 6 bases. The sequencing sample was made of blood. Here the CDR3 reads CASSPVGGSRSNQPQHF. Written as DNA, the CDR3 is TGTGCCAGCAGCCCGGTGGGGGGCTCTAGGAGCAATCAGCCCCAGCATTTT.